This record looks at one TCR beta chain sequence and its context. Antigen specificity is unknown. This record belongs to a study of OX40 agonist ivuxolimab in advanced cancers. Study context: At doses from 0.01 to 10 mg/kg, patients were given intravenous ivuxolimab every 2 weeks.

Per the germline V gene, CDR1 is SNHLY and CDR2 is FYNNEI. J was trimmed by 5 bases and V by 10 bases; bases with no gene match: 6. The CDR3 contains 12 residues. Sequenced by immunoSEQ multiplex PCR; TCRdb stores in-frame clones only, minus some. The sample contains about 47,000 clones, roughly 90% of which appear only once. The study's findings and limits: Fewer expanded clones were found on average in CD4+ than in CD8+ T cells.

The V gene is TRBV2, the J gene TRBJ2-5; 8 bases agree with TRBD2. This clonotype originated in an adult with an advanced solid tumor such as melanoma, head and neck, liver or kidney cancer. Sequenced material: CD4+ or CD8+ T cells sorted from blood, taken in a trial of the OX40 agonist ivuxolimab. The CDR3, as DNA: TGTGCCAATAGCGGGGACGCCGAGACCCAGTACTTC. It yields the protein CANSGDAETQYF. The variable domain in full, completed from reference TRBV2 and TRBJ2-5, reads EPEVTQTPSHQVTQMGQEVILRCVPISNHLYFYWYRQILGQKVEFLVSFYNNEISEKSEIFDDQFSVERPDGSNFTLKIRSTKLEDSAMYFCANSGDAETQYFGPGTRLLVL.